Given below is one T cell receptor (beta chain) in context. Its antigen is still unknown. This sample was taken from a study of cytomegalovirus exposure and HLA in healthy donors. In the study overall: An analysis done earlier identified 90 million to 120 million unique TCR beta sequences from approximately 180 million T cells.

The CDR3 is 19 residues long. In germline, CDR1 is LNHDA, CDR2 SQIVND (reference sequence). The V end was cut by 3 bases, the J end by 0 bases, with 20 bases between. Overall study findings and caveats: In a later analysis, 17,000 or so TCR beta sequences were associated with HLA alleles at 0.05 false discovery rate. Associated with cytomegalovirus, according to the listing, were some 180 TCR beta chains.

Primers for the PCR totalled 60 Vbeta and 13 Jbeta. Repertoires were generated with immunoSEQ multiplex PCR, while TCRdb's copy carries only in-frame clones and drops some. The sample yields approximately 180,000 clones, around 85% seen once. This TCR was recovered from a man younger than 35 in good health and CMV-seronegative. This chain joins TRBV19 and TRBJ1-4; no reliable D call. Sequenced material: PBMCs. In DNA, the CDR3 is TGTGCCAGTAGTATCCGTTGGCCGGGTTTCGGAGCAACTAATGAAAAACTGTTTTTT. Residues: CASSIRWPGFGATNEKLFF.